This T cell receptor (beta chain) was sequenced in a study of beta chain features in type 1 diabetes. Only a few counts were recorded for this clone. Its antigen is undetermined. Germline V gene sequence: CDR1 MNHEY, CDR2 SVGAGI. Trimming cost V 2 bases and J 1 base, with 11 bases left between them. The CDR3 is 15 residues long. Study-level points and caveats: TCRB CDR3 length was moderately but significantly reduced in all four CD4+ subsets of Type 1 diabetes patients.

Expressed TCRB transcripts were sequenced because the isolated RNA had all been reverse transcribed beforehand. Clones were read by immunoSEQ multiplex PCR, and TCRdb kept only the in-frame ones, dropping some. This sample has just over 600,000 clones, with roughly a sixth found just once. This rearrangement joins TRBV6-5 to TRBJ1-1; D gene uncertain. The sequence came from a man aged 18 to 29 in good health. The sample taken for sequencing was naive CD4+ T cells from blood. CDR3 residues: CASSYQSTGNTEAFF. Here the CDR3 DNA reads TGTGCCAGCAGTTACCAGTCTACGGGGAACACTGAAGCTTTCTTT.